This paragraph covers one T cell receptor beta chain sequence. No antigen is known for it. The sample comes from a study of T cell repertoires in cytomegalovirus infection. Regarding the study as a whole: Cumulative frequency of public TCR beta families picked out carriers of CMV plus the relevant HLA.

TCRdb used MiXCR to reprocess the reads, holding one entry per CDR3 protein. The sample shows fewer than 850,000 distinct CDR3 sequences, around 29% of them seen only once. Germline CDR1 SEHNR, CDR2 FQNEAQ (reference sequence). CDR3 length: 15 amino acids. Trimming removed 4 bases from V and 10 bases from J; junction bases left unmatched: 9. Here the sequenced sample was cultured CD8+ T cells from PBMCs, taken from culture after CMV antigen stimulation. The receptor was isolated from a human donor in good health (CMV status not recorded). Some clones in this sample may be carry-over from other donors' samples. V and J are TRBV7-9 and TRBJ2-1, with TRBD2 identical over 11 bases. This chain's CDR3 is CASSWIAGGSKEQFF. In DNA, the CDR3 is TGTGCCAGCAGCTGGATAGCGGGGGGGAGCAAGGAGCAGTTCTTC.